Following are 27 T cell receptor beta chains from one sample sequenced in a study of shared clonotypes between healthy human individuals. This table comes from immunoSEQ multiplex PCR, and its TCRdb copy is limited to in-frame clones, with some not included. The sample includes around 500,000 clones, 70% to 85% of them seen just once. The material sequenced was PBMCs. The receptor set was obtained from a woman in her thirties or forties in good health. Some clones in this sample may be carry-over from other donors' samples.

This clone has a handful of counts. The gene calls are TRBV9 and TRBJ2-2; D is undetermined. The CDR3 runs to 14 residues. Trimming left V 3 bases short and J 5 bases short, with 11 bases between. Germline loops: CDR1 SGDLS, CDR2 YYNGEE. The CDR3 coding sequence is TGTGCCAGCAGCGCGATGACGGGTACCGGGGAGCTGTTTTTT. Protein: CASSAMTGTGELFF.

J is TRBJ1-2 and V is TRBV5-1; TRBD1 matches at 12 bases. Per the germline V gene, CDR1 is SGHRS and CDR2 is YFSETQ. Unmatched junction bases numbered 6, after V lost 5 bases and J lost 7 bases. This CDR3 is built from 14 residues. DNA for the CDR3: TGCGCCAGCAGTAAGGGACAGGGGGCGCCTGGCTACACCTTC. It specifies CASSKGQGAPGYTF.

This chain joins TRBV2 and TRBJ2-2, with 9 bases identical to TRBD2. The ends lost 0 bases at V and 4 bases at J; junction bases unmatched: 0. The CDR3 loop spans 15 amino acids. The germline V gene has CDR1 SNHLY and CDR2 FYNNEI. As DNA, the CDR3 is TGTGCCAGCAGTGAAGCTAGCGGGGGCACCGGGGAGCTGTTTTTT. Amino acids: CASSEASGGTGELFF.

Only a few counts were recorded for this clone. The chain has TRBV7-2 and TRBJ1-1; possible D gene TRBD1, 5 bases. The CDR3 sequence is 15 residues long. Germline assignment: CDR1 SGHTA and CDR2 FQGNSA. V dropped 3 bases and J dropped 0 bases, with 11 bases sitting between them. The CDR3 loop is CASSFGAILNTEAFF. CDR3 DNA: TGTGCCAGCAGCTTTGGGGCAATCTTGAACACTGAAGCTTTCTTT. Variable domain in full (rest from reference TRBV7-2 and TRBJ1-1): GAGVSQSPSNKVTEKGKDVELRCDPISGHTALYWYRQSLGQGLEFLIYFQGNSAPDKSGLPSDRFSAERTGGSVSTLTIQRTQQEDSAVYLCASSFGAILNTEAFFGQGTRLTVV.

The J gene is TRBJ2-7, the V gene TRBV5-4; the D gene is possibly TRBD2 (5 bases). Germline values: CDR1 SGHNT, CDR2 YYREEE (reference sequence). Trimming removed 0 bases at V and 0 bases at J, with 10 bases between. CDR3 size: 15 residues. CDR3 nucleotides: TGTGCCAGCAGCTTGGCGGGGAGTGACTCCTACGAGCAGTACTTC. It is translated as CASSLAGSDSYEQYF. Full variable domain (rest looked up from reference TRBV5-4 and TRBJ2-7): ETGVTQSPTHLIKTRGQQVTLRCSSQSGHNTVSWYQQALGQGPQFIFQYYREEENGRGNFPPRFSGLQFPNYSSELNVNALELDDSALYLCASSLAGSDSYEQYFGPGTRLTVT.

This clone appeared once. This chain joins TRBV2 and TRBJ2-3, with 7 nucleotides matching TRBD1. The CDR3 extends over 15 amino acids. Germline V lookup: CDR1 SNHLY, CDR2 FYNNEI. Germline trimming cut 5 bases from V and 2 bases from J; bases unmatched to any gene: 7. In DNA, the CDR3 is TGTGCCAGCAGTCCCGAGACAGGGTACACAGATACGCAGTATTTT. Amino acids: CASSPETGYTDTQYF.

The rearrangement uses TRBV6-5 and TRBJ2-4, with 7 bases identical to TRBD2. Trimming cost V 7 bases and J 0 bases; bases outside gene matches: 6. Germline V gives CDR1 MNHEY, CDR2 SVGAGI. There are 15 residues in the CDR3. As DNA, the CDR3 is TGTGCCAGCACCCCAGCGGGACTAGCCAAAAACATTCAGTACTTC. It yields the protein CASTPAGLAKNIQYF.

The CDR3, as DNA: TGTGCCAGCAGCGTAGATTGGAGGGCTAACACCGGGGAGCTGTTTTTT. Translating gives CASSVDWRANTGELFF. V usage is TRBV9 and J usage is TRBJ2-2; D perhaps matches TRBD2 (6 bases). Germline-derived CDR1 and CDR2 are SGDLS and YYNGEE. There are 16 residues in the CDR3. The ends were cut back, 0 bases at V and 2 bases at J, with 11 bases in the middle.

V usage is TRBV19 and J usage is TRBJ2-5; 11 bases map to TRBD2. The junction had 9 bases not matched to a gene; V was cut back by 5 bases and J by 1 base. The CDR3 length is 17 residues. Germline loops: CDR1 LNHDA, CDR2 SQIVND (reference sequence). The CDR3 region has the DNA TGTGCCAGTAGTCTTCTGCCCGGGACTAGCGGCCAAGAGACCCAGTACTTC. Its protein is CASSLLPGTSGQETQYF.

The chain has TRBV27 and TRBJ1-5; possibly TRBD1 for D (6 bases). This CDR3 is built from 14 residues. The germline V gene encodes CDR1 MNHEY and CDR2 SMNVEV (reference sequence). With 6 bases removed from V and 9 bases from J, the gap between germline ends came to 18 bases. CDR3 sequence reads: CASRALTGPRPQHF. The CDR3 bases are TGTGCCAGCAGGGCGTTAACAGGGCCTCGGCCCCAGCATTTT.

This clone was counted a few times. The chain combines TRBV21-1 with TRBJ2-5; the D call in the table, TRBD2, was not verified against the DNA. TRBV21-1 is a pseudogene. The CDR3 runs 15 residues. This chain's CDR3 is CASSKSGGIQETQYF. The CDR3 DNA reads TGTGCCAGCAGCAAATCGGGCGGGATACAAGAGACCCAGTACTTC.

The rearrangement links TRBV19 to TRBJ2-1; 14 bases match TRBD2. The CDR3 spans 17 residues. V was pared by 4 bases and J by 2 bases, with 4 bases of the junction left unmatched. CDR1 and CDR2 (germline): LNHDA, SQIVND (reference sequence). The CDR3 nucleotides read TGTGCCAGTAGTACCGGGACTAGCGGGAGAACCTACAATGAGCAGTTCTTC. Amino acids: CASSTGTSGRTYNEQFF. The full variable domain, with the rest looked up from reference TRBV19 and TRBJ2-1, is DGGITQSPKYLFRKEGQNVTLSCEQNLNHDAMYWYRQDPGQGLRLIYYSQIVNDFQKGDIAEGYSVSREKKESFPLTVTSAQKNPTAFYLCASSTGTSGRTYNEQFFGPGTRLTVL.

The count of this clone is one. A much larger clone sits a single nucleotide away, making a read error possible. V and J are TRBV18 and TRBJ1-1; the D gene is possibly TRBD1 (5 bases). The length of the CDR3 is 13 residues. The V and J ends lost 3 bases and 4 bases respectively, with 9 bases between them. From germline, CDR1 is KGHSH and CDR2 LQKENI. CDR3 loop: CASSPGPGTEAFF. The CDR3 DNA sequence: TGTGCCAGCTCACCGGGACCGGGCACTGAAGCTTTCTTT.

V usage is TRBV18 and J usage is TRBJ2-7, with 8 bases lining up with TRBD2. CDR1 KGHSH and CDR2 LQKENI come from the germline V gene. This CDR3 comprises 13 residues. The V and J ends lost 0 bases and 5 bases, in that order; junction bases with no gene match: 0. CDR3 region: CASSPPGGDEQYF. CDR3 coding DNA: TGTGCCAGCTCACCACCCGGGGGGGACGAGCAGTACTTC.

In its sample, this clone was seen many times. The V and J genes are TRBV7-9 and TRBJ2-1, with a weak D call TRBD2 (6 bases). The CDR3 contains 14 residues. Trimming shortened V by 2 bases and J by 5 bases, and 10 bases separated the two germline ends. The germline V gene has CDR1 SEHNR and CDR2 FQNEAQ (reference sequence). CDR3 region: CASSLLATHNEQFF. The CDR3 DNA reads as TGTGCCAGCAGCTTACTAGCGACCCACAATGAGCAGTTCTTC.

V is TRBV5-1 and J is TRBJ2-7, with D perhaps matching TRBD1 or TRBD2 (5 bases each). The CDR3 runs to 15 residues. Looked up from germline, CDR1 is SGHRS and CDR2 is YFSETQ. Trimming cost V 4 bases and J 3 bases, with 17 bases left between them. CDR3 region: CASSATGTEYYEQYF. The CDR3 bases are TGCGCCAGCAGCGCGACCGGGACGGAGTACTACGAGCAGTACTTC.

The V gene is TRBV7-9, the J gene TRBJ1-3; no clear D gene. The CDR3 sequence is 17 residues long. Trimming cost V 2 bases and J 0 bases, with 14 bases left between them. In germline, CDR1 is SEHNR, CDR2 FQNEAQ (reference sequence). DNA for the CDR3: TGTGCCAGCAGCTTACGCTCGGACTGGCGCTCTGGAAACACCATATATTTT. This sequence encodes CASSLRSDWRSGNTIYF.

This clone has at least ten counts. The chain couples TRBV10-3 to TRBJ2-4; possible D gene TRBD1, 6 bases. The V and J ends lost 8 bases and 0 bases respectively, with 14 bases between them. CDR1 is ENHRY and CDR2 is SYGVKD in the germline V gene. The CDR3 consists of 15 residues. CDR3 in amino acids: CAISETGLAKNIQYF. CDR3 nucleotide sequence: TGTGCCATCTCCGAGACAGGCCTAGCCAAAAACATTCAGTACTTC.

On this clone: Only one base separates this from a far larger clonotype, so it likely reflects a read error. This sequence joins TRBV6-5 and TRBJ2-5; D might be TRBD2 (5 bases). CDR1 is MNHEY, CDR2 SVGAGI, per germline. V was clipped by 9 bases and J by 2 bases, with 13 bases between them. The CDR3 runs to 13 residues. The chain's CDR3 is CARSPPGQETQYF. The CDR3 nucleotides read TGTGCCAGGAGTCCTCCGGGACAAGAGACCCAGTACTTC.

The J gene is TRBJ2-1, the V gene TRBV19; possibly TRBD1 for D (5 bases). The CDR3 runs 14 residues. The germline gives CDR1 LNHDA, CDR2 SQIVND (reference sequence). Deletions cut 6 bases from V and 5 bases from J, with 14 bases between. This CDR3 is CASRNPGANNEQFF. The CDR3 DNA reads TGTGCCAGTAGGAACCCTGGGGCTAACAATGAGCAGTTCTTC.

Many counts were recorded for this clone. The genes are TRBV6-4 and TRBJ2-1; 9 bases are shared with TRBD2. V trimming: 3 bases; J trimming: 6 bases; junction bases outside the gene matches: 3. CDR1 and CDR2 (germline): MRHNA, SNTAGT. This CDR3 contains 14 residues. The CDR3 loop is CASSEGREGNEQFF. The DNA of the CDR3 is TGTGCCAGCAGTGAGGGGCGGGAGGGCAATGAGCAGTTCTTC.

This chain connects TRBV14 to TRBJ2-1; possible D gene TRBD1, 6 bases. V was cut by 2 bases and J by 1 base, with 9 bases left in between. Germline CDR1 is SGHDN and CDR2 is FVKESK. CDR3 length: 15 residues. Here the CDR3 DNA reads TGTGCCAGCAGCCAATACAGGGCTTCCTACAATGAGCAGTTCTTC. This sequence encodes CASSQYRASYNEQFF.

The chain recombines TRBV12-5 with TRBJ1-1, with a tentative D call TRBD1 (6 bases). From germline, CDR1 is LGHNT and CDR2 FRNRAP. CDR3 size: 14 residues. V was clipped by 4 bases and J by 0 bases, with 9 bases between them. CDR3 region: CASGWDIMNTEAFF. The CDR3, as DNA: TGTGCTAGTGGTTGGGACATCATGAACACTGAAGCTTTCTTT.

In this sample, this clone turned up many times. This chain joins TRBV6-5 and TRBJ2-7; 8 nucleotides line up with TRBD2. This CDR3 contains 15 residues. Germline V gives CDR1 MNHEY, CDR2 SVGAGI. V lost 7 bases and J lost 6; bases outside the gene matches: 14. Here the CDR3 reads CASTLTPDSGGEQYF. For the CDR3, the DNA is TGTGCCAGCACCCTTACCCCGGACAGCGGGGGCGAGCAGTACTTC.

This clone occurred a few times. The chain couples TRBV6-5 to TRBJ2-3, with D hard to call. This CDR3 contains 11 residues. Trimming removed 6 bases at V and 6 bases at J, with 7 bases between. Germline V gene sequence: CDR1 MNHEY, CDR2 SVGAGI. CDR3 sequence reads: CASRVIDTQYF. The CDR3 DNA is TGTGCCAGCAGAGTCATCGATACGCAGTATTTT.

This clone was observed a handful of times. The rearrangement uses TRBV28 and TRBJ2-5, with TRBD2 matching over 13 bases. The germline V gene has CDR1 MDHEN and CDR2 SYDVKM. Losses at the gene ends were 5 bases for V and 3 bases for J; bases not matched to a gene: 12. This CDR3 has 18 amino acids. CDR3 region: CASSPGTSGNFPEETQYF. The CDR3 nucleotides are TGTGCCAGCAGTCCCGGGACTAGCGGGAACTTTCCCGAAGAGACCCAGTACTTC. Full variable domain (outside the CDR3, taken from reference TRBV28 and TRBJ2-5): DVKVTQSSRYLVKRTGEKVFLECVQDMDHENMFWYRQDPGLGLRLIYFSYDVKMKEKGDIPEGYSVSREKKERFSLILESASTNQTSMYLCASSPGTSGNFPEETQYFGPGTRLLVL.

This chain connects TRBV5-1 to TRBJ2-1, with 9 bases aligning to TRBD1. This CDR3 region has 13 residues. Germline V gene data show CDR1 as SGHRS and CDR2 as YFSETQ. Germline trimming cut 4 bases from V and 8 bases from J; bases unmatched to any gene: 4. This chain's CDR3 is CASSLQGADEQFF. The CDR3 DNA reads as TGCGCCAGCAGCCTACAGGGGGCGGATGAGCAGTTCTTC.